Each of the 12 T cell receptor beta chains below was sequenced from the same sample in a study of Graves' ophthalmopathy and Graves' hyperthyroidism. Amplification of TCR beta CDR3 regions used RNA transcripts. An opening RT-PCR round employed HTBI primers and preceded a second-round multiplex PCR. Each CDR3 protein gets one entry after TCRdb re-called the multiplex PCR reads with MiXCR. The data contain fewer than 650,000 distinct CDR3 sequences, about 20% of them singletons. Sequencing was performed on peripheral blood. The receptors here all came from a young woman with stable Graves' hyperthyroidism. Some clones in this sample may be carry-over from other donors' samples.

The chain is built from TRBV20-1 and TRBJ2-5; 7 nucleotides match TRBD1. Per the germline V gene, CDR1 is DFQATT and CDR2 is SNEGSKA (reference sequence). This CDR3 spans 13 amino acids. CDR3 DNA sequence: TGCAGCGAAGCGGCAGGGGGTGGTGAGACCCAGTACTTC. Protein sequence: CSEAAGGGETQYF.

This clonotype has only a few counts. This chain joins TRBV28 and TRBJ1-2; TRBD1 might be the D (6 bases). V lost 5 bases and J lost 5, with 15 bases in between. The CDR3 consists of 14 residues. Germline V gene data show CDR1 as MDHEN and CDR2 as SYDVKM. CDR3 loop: CASSDVVQGYGYTF. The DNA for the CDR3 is TGTGCCAGCAGTGACGTAGTACAGGGTTATGGCTACACCTTC.

CDR3 coding DNA: TGCGCCAGCAGCTTGGGCTTAAGACAGGCAGGGGAATTATCGTCGGACACTGAAGCTTTCTTT. Its protein product is CASSLGLRQAGELSSDTEAFF. The chain employs TRBV5-1 and TRBJ1-1, with D tentatively TRBD1 (6 bases). The CDR3 runs to 21 residues. The V end was cut by 0 bases, the J end by 3 bases, with 30 bases between. Per germline, CDR1 SGHRS and CDR2 YFSETQ.

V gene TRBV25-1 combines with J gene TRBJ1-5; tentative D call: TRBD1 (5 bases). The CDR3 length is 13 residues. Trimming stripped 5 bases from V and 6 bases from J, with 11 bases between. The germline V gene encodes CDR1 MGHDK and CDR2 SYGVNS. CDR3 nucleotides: TGTGCCAGCAGTAATGGGGCTGGTCAGCCCCAGCATTTT. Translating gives CASSNGAGQPQHF.

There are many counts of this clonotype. Here the CDR3 DNA reads TGTGCCAGCAGCTTAGGGGGGACGAAAGGCTACACCTTC. It codes for CASSLGGTKGYTF. This chain joins TRBV7-9 and TRBJ1-2; perhaps TRBD1 as D (5 bases). The CDR3 is made up of 13 amino acids. In germline, CDR1 is SEHNR, CDR2 FQNEAQ (reference sequence). V lost 1 base and J 8 bases, leaving 11 bases between the germline ends.

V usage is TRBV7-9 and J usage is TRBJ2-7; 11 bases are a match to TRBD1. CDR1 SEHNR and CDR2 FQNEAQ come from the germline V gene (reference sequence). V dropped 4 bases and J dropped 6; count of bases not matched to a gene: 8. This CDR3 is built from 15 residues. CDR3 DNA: TGTGCCAGCAGCTCAAAAACCGGGACAGGGGGCGAGCAGTACTTC. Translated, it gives CASSSKTGTGGEQYF.

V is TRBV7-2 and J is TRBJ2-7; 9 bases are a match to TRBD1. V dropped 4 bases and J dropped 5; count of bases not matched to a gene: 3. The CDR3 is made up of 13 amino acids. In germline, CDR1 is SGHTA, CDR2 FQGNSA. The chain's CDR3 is CASSYTGGHEQYF. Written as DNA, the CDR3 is TGTGCCAGCAGCTATACAGGGGGCCACGAGCAGTACTTC.

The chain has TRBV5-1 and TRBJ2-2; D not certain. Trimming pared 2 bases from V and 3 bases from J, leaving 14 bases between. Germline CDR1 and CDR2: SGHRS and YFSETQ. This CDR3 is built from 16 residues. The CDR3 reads CASSFTDRVDTGELFF. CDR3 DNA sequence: TGCGCCAGCAGCTTCACGGATAGGGTTGACACCGGGGAGCTGTTTTTT.

CDR3 nucleotides: TGTGCCAGCAGCCTACAACCCGGGAGAGGGGAGACCCAGTACTTC. It encodes CASSLQPGRGETQYF. The chain has TRBV3-1 and TRBJ2-5; D is perhaps TRBD2 (6 bases). Trimming pared 4 bases from V and 5 bases from J, leaving 17 bases between. The CDR3 extends over 15 amino acids. The germline CDR1 and CDR2 sequences are LGHDT and YNNKEL (reference sequence).

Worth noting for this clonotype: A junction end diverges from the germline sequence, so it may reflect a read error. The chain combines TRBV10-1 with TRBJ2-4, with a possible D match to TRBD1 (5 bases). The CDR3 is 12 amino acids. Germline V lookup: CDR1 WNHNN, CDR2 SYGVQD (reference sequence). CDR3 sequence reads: CASSESTGRKFF. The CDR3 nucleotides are TGCGCCAGCAGTGAGTCTACAGGAAGAAAGTTCTTC.

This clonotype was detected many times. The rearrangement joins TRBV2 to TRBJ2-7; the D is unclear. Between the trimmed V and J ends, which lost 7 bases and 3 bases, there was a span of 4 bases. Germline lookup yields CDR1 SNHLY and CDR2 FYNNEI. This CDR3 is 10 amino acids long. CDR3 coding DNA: TGTGCCAGCAACAGCTACGAGCAGTACTTC. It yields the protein CASNSYEQYF.

The chain's CDR3 is CASSFRTEMNTEAFF. The CDR3 DNA reads as TGTGCCAGCAGTTTTAGGACTGAAATGAACACTGAAGCTTTCTTT. J is TRBJ1-1 and V is TRBV6-5; D is uncertain. V was pared by 4 bases and J by 0 bases, with 12 bases between. The CDR3 contains 15 residues. The germline V gene encodes CDR1 MNHEY and CDR2 SVGAGI.